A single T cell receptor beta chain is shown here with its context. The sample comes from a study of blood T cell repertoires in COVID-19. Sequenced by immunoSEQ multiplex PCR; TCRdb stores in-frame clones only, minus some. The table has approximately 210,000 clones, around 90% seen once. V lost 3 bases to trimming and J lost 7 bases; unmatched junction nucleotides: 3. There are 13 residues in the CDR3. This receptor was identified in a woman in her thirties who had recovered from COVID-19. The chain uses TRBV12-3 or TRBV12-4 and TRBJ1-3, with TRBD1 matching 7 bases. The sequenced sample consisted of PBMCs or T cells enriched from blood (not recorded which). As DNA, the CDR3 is TGTGCCAGCAGTTTCAGCAGGGGGAACACCATATATTTT. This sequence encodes CASSFSRGNTIYF.